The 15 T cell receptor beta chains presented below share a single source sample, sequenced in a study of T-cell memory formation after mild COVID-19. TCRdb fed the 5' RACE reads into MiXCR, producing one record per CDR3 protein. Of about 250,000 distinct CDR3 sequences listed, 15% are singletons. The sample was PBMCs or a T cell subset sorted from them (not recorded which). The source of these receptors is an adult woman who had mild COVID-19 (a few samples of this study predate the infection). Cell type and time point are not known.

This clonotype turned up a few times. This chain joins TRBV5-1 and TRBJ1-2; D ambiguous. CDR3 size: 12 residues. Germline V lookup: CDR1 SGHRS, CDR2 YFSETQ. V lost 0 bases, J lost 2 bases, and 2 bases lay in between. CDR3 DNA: TGCGCCAGCAGCTTGGCCAACTATGGCTACACCTTC. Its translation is CASSLANYGYTF.

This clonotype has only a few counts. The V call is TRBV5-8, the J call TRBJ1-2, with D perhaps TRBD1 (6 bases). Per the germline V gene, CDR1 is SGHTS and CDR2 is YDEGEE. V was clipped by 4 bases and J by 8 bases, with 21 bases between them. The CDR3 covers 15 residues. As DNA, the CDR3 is TGTGCCAGCAGCCCGACTTTAAATATTCAGGGGGGCTACACCTTC. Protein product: CASSPTLNIQGGYTF.

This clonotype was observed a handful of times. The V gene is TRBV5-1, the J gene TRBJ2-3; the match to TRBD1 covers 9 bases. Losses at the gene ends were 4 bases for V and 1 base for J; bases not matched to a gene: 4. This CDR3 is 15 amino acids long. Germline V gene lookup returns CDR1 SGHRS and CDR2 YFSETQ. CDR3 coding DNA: TGCGCCAGCAGCCGGACAGGGGATCGCACAGATACGCAGTATTTT. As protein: CASSRTGDRTDTQYF.

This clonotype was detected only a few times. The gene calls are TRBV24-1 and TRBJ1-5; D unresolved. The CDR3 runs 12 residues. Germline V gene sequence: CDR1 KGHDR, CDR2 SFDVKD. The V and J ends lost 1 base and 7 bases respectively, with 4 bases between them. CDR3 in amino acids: CATSDLGQPQHF. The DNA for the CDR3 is TGTGCCACCAGTGATTTAGGACAGCCCCAGCATTTT.

CDR3 in DNA: TGTGCCAGCAGGGGGACTCGGGGCCTGGGTATTTATGAGCAGTTCTTC. Protein: CASRGTRGLGIYEQFF. The chain links TRBV6-1 to TRBJ2-1; D might be TRBD2 (6 bases). Per germline, CDR1 MNHNS and CDR2 SASEGT. This CDR3 comprises 16 residues. The V end lost 6 bases, the J end lost 8 bases, and 23 bases lay between the germline ends.

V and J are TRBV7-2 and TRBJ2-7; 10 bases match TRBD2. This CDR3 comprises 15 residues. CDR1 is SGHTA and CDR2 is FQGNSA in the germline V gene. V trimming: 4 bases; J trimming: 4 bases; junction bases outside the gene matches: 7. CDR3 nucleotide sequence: TGTGCCAGCAGCTCAGCGGGAGGGCCTTCGTACGAGCAGTACTTC. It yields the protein CASSSAGGPSYEQYF.

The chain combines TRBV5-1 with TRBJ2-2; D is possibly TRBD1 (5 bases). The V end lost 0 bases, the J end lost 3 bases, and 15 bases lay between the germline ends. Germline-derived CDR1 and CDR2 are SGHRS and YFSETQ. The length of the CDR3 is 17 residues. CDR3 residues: CASSLGPDAGHTGELFF. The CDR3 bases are TGCGCCAGCAGCTTGGGTCCCGATGCAGGGCACACCGGGGAGCTGTTTTTT.

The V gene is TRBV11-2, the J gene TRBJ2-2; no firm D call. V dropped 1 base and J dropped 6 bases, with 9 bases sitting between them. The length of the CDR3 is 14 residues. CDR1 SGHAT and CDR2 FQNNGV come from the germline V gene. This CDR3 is CASSLVRSPGELFF. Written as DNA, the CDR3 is TGTGCCAGCAGCTTAGTTAGGAGCCCCGGGGAGCTGTTTTTT.

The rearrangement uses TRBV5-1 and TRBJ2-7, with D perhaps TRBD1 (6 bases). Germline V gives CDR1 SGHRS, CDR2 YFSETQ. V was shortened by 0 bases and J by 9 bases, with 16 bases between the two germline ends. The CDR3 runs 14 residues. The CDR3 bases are TGCGCCAGCAGCTTGGATCCGGCAGGGGCTGCGCAGTACTTC. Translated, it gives CASSLDPAGAAQYF.

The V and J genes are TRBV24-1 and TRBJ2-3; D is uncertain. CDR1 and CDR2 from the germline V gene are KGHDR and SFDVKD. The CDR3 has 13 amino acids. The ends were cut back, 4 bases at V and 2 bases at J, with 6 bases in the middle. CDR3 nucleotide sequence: TGTGCCACCAGTGAGGCAGCCACAGATACGCAGTATTTT. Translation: CATSEAATDTQYF.

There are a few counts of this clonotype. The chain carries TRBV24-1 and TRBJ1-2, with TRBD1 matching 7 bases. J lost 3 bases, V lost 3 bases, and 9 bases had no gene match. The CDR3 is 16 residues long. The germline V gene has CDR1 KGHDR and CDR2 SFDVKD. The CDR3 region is CATSDHGTASYYGYTF. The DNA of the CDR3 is TGTGCCACCAGTGATCACGGGACAGCCTCCTACTATGGCTACACCTTC.

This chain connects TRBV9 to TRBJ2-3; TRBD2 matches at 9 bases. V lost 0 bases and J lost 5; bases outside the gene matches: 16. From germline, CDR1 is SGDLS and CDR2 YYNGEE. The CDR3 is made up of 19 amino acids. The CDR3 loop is CASSVEEREDYRVIDTQYF. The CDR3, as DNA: TGTGCCAGCAGCGTAGAAGAGCGGGAGGACTACCGGGTGATAGATACGCAGTATTTT. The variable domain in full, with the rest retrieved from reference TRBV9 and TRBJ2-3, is DSGVTQTPKHLITATGQRVTLRCSPRSGDLSVYWYQQSLDQGLQFLIQYYNGEERAKGNILERFSAQQFPDLHSELNLSSLELGDSALYFCASSVEEREDYRVIDTQYFGPGTRLTVL.

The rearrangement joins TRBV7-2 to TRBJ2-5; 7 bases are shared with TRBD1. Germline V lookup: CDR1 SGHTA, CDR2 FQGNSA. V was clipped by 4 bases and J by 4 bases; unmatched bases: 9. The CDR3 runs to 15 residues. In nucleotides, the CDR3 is TGTGCCAGCAGCTCCGGGCGGACAGGCAGAGAGACCCAGTACTTC. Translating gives CASSSGRTGRETQYF.

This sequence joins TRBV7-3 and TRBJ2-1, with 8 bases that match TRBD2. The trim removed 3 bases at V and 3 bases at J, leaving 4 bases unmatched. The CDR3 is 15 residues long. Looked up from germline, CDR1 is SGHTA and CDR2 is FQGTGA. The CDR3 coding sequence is TGTGCCAGCAGCTTTTTAGCGGGGTACTACAATGAGCAGTTCTTC. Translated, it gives CASSFLAGYYNEQFF.

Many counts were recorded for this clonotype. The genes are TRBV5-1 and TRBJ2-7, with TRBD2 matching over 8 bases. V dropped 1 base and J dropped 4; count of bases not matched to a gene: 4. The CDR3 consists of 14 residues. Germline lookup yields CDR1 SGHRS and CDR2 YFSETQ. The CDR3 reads CASSLSSGVYEQYF. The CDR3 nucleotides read TGCGCCAGCAGCTTGAGTAGCGGGGTTTACGAGCAGTACTTC.